Below are 2 T cell receptor beta chains sequenced from a single sample in a study of post-analysis software for immune sequencing data. Study-level findings and limits: Patients showed TRBV5-6, TRBV5-1 and TRBV20-1 among roughly five TRBV segments more frequent than in controls.

Unique molecular identifiers were carried by the TCR beta cDNA libraries. TCRdb called the PCR reads again in MiXCR, with one record for every CDR3 protein. The sample holds roughly 700,000 distinct CDR3 sequences, just under 30% seen once. Their specific antigens are unknown. What was sequenced was blood. The receptors derive from a girl under 18 with multiple sclerosis.

The chain has TRBV29-1 and TRBJ2-7; possible D gene TRBD1, 5 bases. With 0 bases removed from V and 4 bases from J, the gap between germline ends came to 19 bases. There are 16 residues in the CDR3. The germline V gene encodes CDR1 SQVTM and CDR2 ANQGSEA. CDR3 DNA: TGCAGCGTTGAAGATCGCCAGGGTAGTGTTGTTTACGAGCAGTACTTC. It translates to CSVEDRQGSVVYEQYF.

This sequence joins TRBV7-9 and TRBJ2-5; unclear D gene. Germline CDR1 SEHNR, CDR2 FQNEAQ (reference sequence). Trimming shortened V by 7 bases and J by 2 bases, and 17 bases separated the two germline ends. The CDR3 covers 15 residues. This CDR3 reads CASTDRSPSQETQYF. The CDR3 region has the DNA TGTGCCAGCACCGACCGATCCCCTAGTCAAGAGACCCAGTACTTC.